The next 6 T cell receptor beta chains were all read from a single sample in a study of blood T cell repertoires in COVID-19. The assay was immunoSEQ multiplex PCR, and TCRdb's table has in-frame clones only and misses some. In the table there are hundreds of thousands of clones, around 91% of which are singletons. Sample: PBMCs or T cells enriched from blood (not recorded which). Receptors originate from a man younger than 40 who had recovered from COVID-19.

The rearrangement links TRBV24-1 to TRBJ1-4; 9 bases fit TRBD1. CDR1 and CDR2 from the germline V gene are KGHDR and SFDVKD. The CDR3 runs 14 residues. Trimming at V came to 4 bases and at J to 6 bases, leaving 2 bases not matched to a gene. CDR3 sequence (DNA): TGTGCCACCAGTGAAGGGACAGGGTATGAAAAACTGTTTTTT. Translating gives CATSEGTGYEKLFF.

CDR3 in DNA: TGCAGCGTGTTGCCGGGACAGACGAACACTGAAGCTTTCTTT. Its translation is CSVLPGQTNTEAFF. The chain uses TRBV29-1 and TRBJ1-1; 7 bases are a match to TRBD1. J lost 1 base, V lost 6 bases, and 8 bases had no gene match. Germline-derived CDR1 and CDR2 are SQVTM and ANQGSEA. The CDR3 is 14 amino acids.

Written as DNA, the CDR3 is TGTGCCAGCAGCTTAGCGGCGACACCCACCGGGGAGCTGTTTTTT. Translating it yields CASSLAATPTGELFF. The rearrangement links TRBV7-9 to TRBJ2-2; D is ambiguous. From germline, CDR1 is SEHNR and CDR2 FQNEAQ (reference sequence). The CDR3 spans 15 residues. The germline V and J ends were trimmed by 0 bases and 4 bases, with 9 bases remaining between them.

This chain uses TRBV27 with TRBJ2-5; D gene uncertain. Germline-derived CDR1 and CDR2 are MNHEY and SMNVEV (reference sequence). Trimming removed 4 bases at V and 2 bases at J, with 17 bases between. This CDR3 contains 16 residues. This CDR3 reads CASSSMVPLLQETQYF. CDR3 bases: TGTGCCAGCAGTTCCATGGTGCCGCTACTACAAGAGACCCAGTACTTC.

The chain has TRBV5-5 and TRBJ2-7, with 11 positions matching TRBD2. V lost 4 bases and J lost 2; bases outside the gene matches: 14. There are 18 residues in the CDR3. Germline V gene sequence: CDR1 SGHKS, CDR2 YYEKEE (reference sequence). The CDR3 protein is CASSRLVVVAGGTYEQYF. The DNA of the CDR3 is TGTGCCAGCAGCCGGCTTGTGGTCGTAGCGGGAGGGACCTACGAGCAGTACTTC.

The gene calls are TRBV7-9 and TRBJ2-1; TRBD2 aligns across 7 bases. CDR3 length: 17 residues. Trimming cost V 6 bases and J 1 base; bases outside gene matches: 12. Looked up from germline, CDR1 is SEHNR and CDR2 is FQNEAQ (reference sequence). The CDR3 sequence: CASSPRTGGNSYNEQFF. DNA of the CDR3: TGTGCCAGCAGTCCTAGGACGGGGGGTAATTCCTACAATGAGCAGTTCTTC.